The 21 T cell receptor beta chains below were found in one sample sequenced in a study of blood T cell repertoires in COVID-19. Assay used: immunoSEQ multiplex PCR; TCRdb lists only in-frame clones, some missing. The sample shows 200,000 to 300,000 clones, more than 80% of them seen only once. Sequenced input: peripheral blood. The origin of the receptors is a woman older than 75 with COVID-19, enrolled during active disease.

The rearrangement links TRBV30 to TRBJ1-5; TRBD1 is a possible D gene (5 bases). Germline CDR1 is GTSNPN and CDR2 is SVGIG (reference sequence). The CDR3 has 14 residues. Trimming removed 5 bases at V and 4 bases at J, with 15 bases between. The CDR3 DNA follows: TGTGCCTGGGGCCCCGGGACTTGGAATCAGCCCCAGCATTTT. It specifies CAWGPGTWNQPQHF.

The chain recombines TRBV11-2 with TRBJ1-1; tentative D call: TRBD1 (5 bases). V lost 5 bases to trimming and J lost 5 bases, with 15 bases between them. This CDR3 spans 14 amino acids. Germline V gene data show CDR1 as SGHAT and CDR2 as FQNNGV. CDR3 sequence reads: CASSRSGGATEAFF. Written as DNA, the CDR3 is TGTGCCAGCAGCCGATCGGGAGGGGCAACTGAAGCTTTCTTT.

This clone has a handful of counts. The rearrangement uses TRBV19 and TRBJ2-2; the D gene is possibly TRBD1 (5 bases). Germline assignment: CDR1 LNHDA and CDR2 SQIVND (reference sequence). Trimming cost V 3 bases and J 2 bases, with 10 bases left between them. CDR3 length: 15 residues. DNA for the CDR3: TGTGCCAGTAGTATGGGGCAGTTAAACACCGGGGAGCTGTTTTTT. This gives the protein CASSMGQLNTGELFF.

The J gene is TRBJ1-3, the V gene TRBV6-1, with unresolved D. This CDR3 has 15 residues. Germline loops: CDR1 MNHNS, CDR2 SASEGT. Trimming removed 0 bases at V and 0 bases at J, with 6 bases between. The CDR3 is CASSEAPHSGNTIYF. The CDR3 region has the DNA TGTGCCAGCAGTGAAGCCCCACACTCTGGAAACACCATATATTTT.

This rearrangement joins TRBV2 to TRBJ2-7; 9 bases are a match to TRBD1. V lost 5 bases, J lost 2 bases, and 4 bases stayed unmatched. There are 14 residues in the CDR3. The germline V gene has CDR1 SNHLY and CDR2 FYNNEI. The CDR3 is CASSSYRGPYEQYF. CDR3 coding DNA: TGTGCCAGCAGTTCCTACAGGGGGCCCTACGAGCAGTACTTC.

This clone was seen a single time. V gene TRBV6-2 or TRBV6-3 combines with J gene TRBJ2-1; 10 bases align to TRBD1. This CDR3 region has 16 residues. J was trimmed by 5 bases and V by 2 bases; bases with no gene match: 6. Germline CDR1 MNHEY, CDR2 SVGEGT. CDR3: CASSYGGTGAHNEQFF. In DNA form, the CDR3 reads TGTGCCAGCAGTTACGGAGGGACAGGGGCCCACAATGAGCAGTTCTTC.

The chain employs TRBV3-1 (or the pseudogene TRBV3-2) and TRBJ2-1, with 7 bases matching TRBD1. The trim removed 2 bases at V and 7 bases at J, leaving 2 bases unmatched. This CDR3 is 13 amino acids long. Germline loops: CDR1 LGHDT, CDR2 YNNKEL (reference sequence). The CDR3, as DNA: TGTGCCAGCAGCCAAATCAGGGGGAATGAGCAGTTCTTC. Translation: CASSQIRGNEQFF.

The chain is built from TRBV29-1 and TRBJ1-1; D might be TRBD1 (5 bases). This CDR3 spans 14 amino acids. The germline V and J ends were trimmed by 3 bases and 4 bases, with 15 bases remaining between them. Per the germline V gene, CDR1 is SQVTM and CDR2 is ANQGSEA. The CDR3 sequence: CSVDDSRMGTEAFF. The CDR3 region has the DNA TGCAGCGTTGATGACAGCCGGATGGGCACTGAAGCTTTCTTT.

The gene calls are TRBV19 and TRBJ1-3, with D unresolved. This CDR3 has 13 amino acids. V lost 3 bases, J lost 3 bases, and 6 bases lay in between. Germline CDR1 and CDR2: LNHDA and SQIVND (reference sequence). Here the CDR3 DNA reads TGTGCCAGTAGTATTAGAAGTGGAAACACCATATATTTT. Amino acids: CASSIRSGNTIYF.

V gene TRBV19 combines with J gene TRBJ1-1; maybe TRBD1 (5 bases). CDR1 and CDR2 (germline): LNHDA, SQIVND (reference sequence). The CDR3 runs to 12 residues. Between the trimmed V and J ends, which lost 9 bases and 4 bases, there was a span of 12 bases. CDR3 protein: CASSYGGTEAFF. The CDR3, as DNA: TGTGCCAGCTCCTACGGGGGCACTGAAGCTTTCTTT.

The genes are TRBV19 and TRBJ2-4, with D maybe TRBD2 (5 bases). Trimming stripped 5 bases from V and 1 base from J, with 18 bases between. CDR1 and CDR2 from the germline V gene are LNHDA and SQIVND (reference sequence). There are 17 residues in the CDR3. The CDR3 here is CASSYERDAWAKNIQYF. The CDR3 DNA reads as TGTGCCAGTAGTTATGAACGGGATGCCTGGGCCAAAAACATTCAGTACTTC.

This chain links TRBV6-6 with TRBJ1-5; D might be TRBD1 (6 bases). Germline loops: CDR1 MNHNY, CDR2 SVGAGI (reference sequence). This CDR3 spans 15 amino acids. Deletions cut 5 bases from V and 7 bases from J, with 18 bases between. The CDR3 here is CASSMPGDMWQPQHF. The CDR3 nucleotides read TGTGCCAGCAGTATGCCAGGGGACATGTGGCAGCCCCAGCATTTT.

The chain employs TRBV27 and TRBJ2-3; TRBD1 matches 8 bases. The CDR3 runs 16 residues. The ends lost 6 bases at V and 2 bases at J; junction bases unmatched: 10. From germline, CDR1 is MNHEY and CDR2 SMNVEV (reference sequence). The CDR3 sequence is CASRATGAGLTDTQYF. Written as DNA, the CDR3 is TGTGCCAGCAGAGCGACAGGGGCTGGCCTCACAGATACGCAGTATTTT.

The CDR3 here is CASSAPGISYNEQFF. DNA for the CDR3: TGTGCCAGCAGTGCCCCCGGGATCTCCTACAATGAGCAGTTCTTC. The chain employs TRBV6-6 and TRBJ2-1, with D possibly being TRBD2 (5 bases). This CDR3 contains 15 residues. Germline assignment: CDR1 MNHNY and CDR2 SVGAGI (reference sequence). Trimming shortened V by 5 bases and J by 0 bases, and 11 bases separated the two germline ends.

This chain links TRBV10-1 with TRBJ2-3; the match to TRBD2 covers 9 bases. Germline trimming cut 0 bases from V and 5 bases from J; bases unmatched to any gene: 12. There are 18 residues in the CDR3. In germline, CDR1 is WNHNN, CDR2 SYGVQD (reference sequence). The CDR3, as DNA: TGCGCCAGCAGTGAGTCGAGCCCTGGCGGGGGGGCAAGAGATACGCAGTATTTT. This translates into CASSESSPGGGARDTQYF.

The rearrangement joins TRBV12-5 to TRBJ1-1; D not certain. The CDR3 is 12 amino acids. The V end was cut by 0 bases, the J end by 7 bases, with 6 bases between. Germline lookup yields CDR1 LGHNT and CDR2 FRNRAP. In DNA form, the CDR3 reads TGTGCTAGTGGTTTGGTACTGTTTGAAGCTTTCTTT. Translating gives CASGLVLFEAFF.

This chain joins TRBV5-1 and TRBJ1-1, with D hard to call. V was clipped by 1 base and J by 2 bases, with 12 bases between them. CDR1 and CDR2 (germline): SGHRS, YFSETQ. The CDR3 spans 15 residues. Here the CDR3 reads CASSLHGEGNTEAFF. The CDR3 region has the DNA TGCGCCAGCAGCTTGCACGGGGAGGGAAACACTGAAGCTTTCTTT. The full variable domain, its missing parts supplied by reference TRBV5-1 and TRBJ1-1, is KAGVTQTPRYLIKTRGQQVTLSCSPISGHRSVSWYQQTPGQGLQFLFEYFSETQRNKGNFPGRFSGRQFSNSRSEMNVSTLELGDSALYLCASSLHGEGNTEAFFGQGTRLTVV.

The V call is TRBV29-1, the J call TRBJ2-7; 7 bases agree with TRBD1. The junction had 5 bases not matched to a gene; V was cut back by 4 bases and J by 5 bases. This CDR3 is built from 12 residues. Germline CDR1 and CDR2: SQVTM and ANQGSEA. Written as DNA, the CDR3 is TGCAGCGTTGGCAGGGGGTGGGACGAGCAGTACTTC. It is translated as CSVGRGWDEQYF.

The chain couples TRBV7-2 to TRBJ2-3; D gene unclear. From germline, CDR1 is SGHTA and CDR2 FQGNSA. The CDR3 consists of 14 residues. V lost 7 bases and J lost 4, with 15 bases in between. Here the CDR3 reads CASTLWVGADTQYF. In DNA, the CDR3 is TGTGCCAGCACTCTCTGGGTGGGCGCAGATACGCAGTATTTT.

The chain is built from TRBV7-2 and TRBJ2-7; D unclear. V was pared by 4 bases and J by 3 bases, with 10 bases between. Germline V gives CDR1 SGHTA, CDR2 FQGNSA. The CDR3 is 13 amino acids. CDR3: CASSSQSGYEQYF. The CDR3 nucleotides read TGTGCCAGCAGCTCTCAATCGGGCTACGAGCAGTACTTC.

V is TRBV7-9 and J is TRBJ2-5; D not resolved. The CDR3 extends over 14 amino acids. Germline CDR1 reads SEHNR; CDR2 reads FQNEAQ (reference sequence). Trimming stripped 5 bases from V and 8 bases from J, with 18 bases between. This chain's CDR3 is CASSPLDLLGTQYF. The CDR3 DNA reads TGTGCCAGCAGCCCCCTAGACCTATTGGGTACCCAGTACTTC.